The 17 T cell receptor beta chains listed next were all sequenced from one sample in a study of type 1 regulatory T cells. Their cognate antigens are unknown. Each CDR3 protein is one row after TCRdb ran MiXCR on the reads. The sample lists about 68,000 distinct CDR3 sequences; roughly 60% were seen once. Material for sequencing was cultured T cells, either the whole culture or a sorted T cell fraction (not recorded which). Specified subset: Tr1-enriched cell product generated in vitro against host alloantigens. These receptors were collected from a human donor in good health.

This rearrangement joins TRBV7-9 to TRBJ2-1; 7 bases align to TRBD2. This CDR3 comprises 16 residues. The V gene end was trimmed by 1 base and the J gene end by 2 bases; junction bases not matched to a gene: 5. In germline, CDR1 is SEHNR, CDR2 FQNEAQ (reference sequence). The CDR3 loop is CASSLGGGWAYNEQFF. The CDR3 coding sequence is TGTGCCAGCAGCTTAGGCGGGGGATGGGCCTACAATGAGCAGTTCTTC.

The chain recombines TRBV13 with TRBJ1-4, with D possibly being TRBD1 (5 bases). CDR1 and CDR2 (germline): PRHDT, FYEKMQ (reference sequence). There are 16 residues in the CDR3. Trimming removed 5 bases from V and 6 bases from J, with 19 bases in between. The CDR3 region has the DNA TGTGCCAGCAGCCCCGGACACGGCCTAGGGGATGAAAAACTGTTTTTT. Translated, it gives CASSPGHGLGDEKLFF.

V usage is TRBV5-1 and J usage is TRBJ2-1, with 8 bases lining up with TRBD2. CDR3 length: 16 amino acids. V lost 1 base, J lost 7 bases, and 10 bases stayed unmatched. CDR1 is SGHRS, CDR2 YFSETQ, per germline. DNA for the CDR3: TGCGCCAGCAGCTTGACTAGCGGAACAACGGTTAATGAGCAGTTCTTC. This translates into CASSLTSGTTVNEQFF.

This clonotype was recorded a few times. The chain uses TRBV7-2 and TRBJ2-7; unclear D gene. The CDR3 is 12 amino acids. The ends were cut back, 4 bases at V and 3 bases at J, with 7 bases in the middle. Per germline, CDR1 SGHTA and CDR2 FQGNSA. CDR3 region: CASSSSGYEQYF. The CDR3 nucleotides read TGTGCCAGCAGCTCCTCTGGCTACGAGCAGTACTTC.

The CDR3: CASSLGIDSETQYF. Here the CDR3 DNA reads TGCGCCAGCAGCTTGGGAATTGATTCCGAGACCCAGTACTTC. This chain connects TRBV5-1 to TRBJ2-5, with unresolved D. Germline V gene data show CDR1 as SGHRS and CDR2 as YFSETQ. The CDR3 covers 14 residues. V lost 0 bases, J lost 5 bases, and 11 bases lay in between.

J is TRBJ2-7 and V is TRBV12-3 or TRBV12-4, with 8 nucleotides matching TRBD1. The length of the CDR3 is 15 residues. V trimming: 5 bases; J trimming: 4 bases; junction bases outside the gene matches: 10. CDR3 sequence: CASSPDRGRRYEQYF. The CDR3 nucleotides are TGTGCCAGCAGTCCCGACAGGGGAAGAAGATACGAGCAGTACTTC.

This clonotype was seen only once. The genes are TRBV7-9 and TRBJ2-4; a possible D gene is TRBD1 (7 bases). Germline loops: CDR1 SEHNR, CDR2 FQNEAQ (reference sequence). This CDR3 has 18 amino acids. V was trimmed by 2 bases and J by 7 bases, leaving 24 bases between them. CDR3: CASSLFGTPDPRGNIQYF. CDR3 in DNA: TGTGCCAGCAGCTTATTTGGGACTCCGGACCCCAGGGGGAACATTCAGTACTTC. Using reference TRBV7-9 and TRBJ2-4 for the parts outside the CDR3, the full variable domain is DTGVSQNPRHKITKRGQNVTFRCDPISEHNRLYWYRQTLGQGPEFLTYFQNEAQLEKSRLLSDRFSAERPKGSFSTLEIQRTEQGDSAMYLCASSLFGTPDPRGNIQYFGAGTRLSVL.

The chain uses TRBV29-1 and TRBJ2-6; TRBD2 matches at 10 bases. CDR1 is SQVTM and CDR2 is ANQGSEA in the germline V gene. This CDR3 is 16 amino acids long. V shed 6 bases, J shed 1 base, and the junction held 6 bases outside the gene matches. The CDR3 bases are TGCAGCGTATCCGGGACTAGCGTTTCTGGGGCCAACGTCCTGACTTTC. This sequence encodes CSVSGTSVSGANVLTF.

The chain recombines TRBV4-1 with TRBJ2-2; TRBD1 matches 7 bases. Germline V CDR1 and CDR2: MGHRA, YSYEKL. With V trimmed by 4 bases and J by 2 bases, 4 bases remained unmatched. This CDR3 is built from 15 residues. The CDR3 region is CASSPTGSNTGELFF. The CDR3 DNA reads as TGCGCCAGCAGCCCGACAGGGTCTAACACCGGGGAGCTGTTTTTT.

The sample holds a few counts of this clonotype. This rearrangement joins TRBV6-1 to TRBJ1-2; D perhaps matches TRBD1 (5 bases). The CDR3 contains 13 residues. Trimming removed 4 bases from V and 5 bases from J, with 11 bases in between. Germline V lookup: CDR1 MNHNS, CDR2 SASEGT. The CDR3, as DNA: TGTGCCAGCAGTGGGAGGGACCGATATGGCTACACCTTC. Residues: CASSGRDRYGYTF.

The CDR3 nucleotides read TGCAGTGCTCTCGGATTGGCCCAGCATTTT. It translates to CSALGLAQHF. The chain recombines TRBV20-1 with TRBJ1-5; D is uncertain. The CDR3 has 10 residues. Trimming cost V 5 bases and J 11 bases, with 10 bases left between them. Germline CDR1 is DFQATT and CDR2 is SNEGSKA (reference sequence).

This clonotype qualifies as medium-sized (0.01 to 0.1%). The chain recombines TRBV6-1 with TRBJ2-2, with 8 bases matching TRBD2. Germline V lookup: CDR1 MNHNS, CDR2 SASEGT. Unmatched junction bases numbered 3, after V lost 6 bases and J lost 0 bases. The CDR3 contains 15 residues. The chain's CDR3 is CASRGLAPNTGELFF. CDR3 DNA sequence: TGTGCCAGCAGAGGACTAGCTCCGAACACCGGGGAGCTGTTTTTT.

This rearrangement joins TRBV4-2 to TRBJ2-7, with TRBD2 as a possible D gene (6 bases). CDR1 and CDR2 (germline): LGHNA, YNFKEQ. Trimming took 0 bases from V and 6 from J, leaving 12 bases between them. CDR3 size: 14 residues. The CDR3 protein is CASSQETGVGEQYF. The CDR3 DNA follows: TGTGCCAGCAGCCAAGAGACGGGAGTAGGCGAGCAGTACTTC.

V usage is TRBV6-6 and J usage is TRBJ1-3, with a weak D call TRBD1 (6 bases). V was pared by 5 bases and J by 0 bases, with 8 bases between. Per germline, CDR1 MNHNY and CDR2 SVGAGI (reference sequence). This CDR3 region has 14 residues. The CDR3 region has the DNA TGTGCCAGCAGTCGGGACAACTCTGGAAACACCATATATTTT. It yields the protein CASSRDNSGNTIYF.

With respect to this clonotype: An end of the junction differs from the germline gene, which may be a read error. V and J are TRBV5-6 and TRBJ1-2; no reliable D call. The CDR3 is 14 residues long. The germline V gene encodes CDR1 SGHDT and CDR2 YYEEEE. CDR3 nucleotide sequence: TGTGCCAGCAGCTTATTCGGAGCTAACAATGGCTACACCTTC. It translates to CASSLFGANNGYTF.

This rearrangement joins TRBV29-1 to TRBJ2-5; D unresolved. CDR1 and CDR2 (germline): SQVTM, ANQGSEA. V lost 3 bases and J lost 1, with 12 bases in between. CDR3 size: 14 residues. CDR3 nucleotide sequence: TGCAGCGTTGATGGCTCCTTAGTCCAAGAGACCCAGTACTTC. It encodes CSVDGSLVQETQYF. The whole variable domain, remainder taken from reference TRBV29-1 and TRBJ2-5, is SAVISQKPSRDICQRGTSLTIQCQVDSQVTMMFWYRQQPGQSLTLIATANQGSEATYESGFVIDKFPISRPNLTFSTLTVSNMSPEDSSIYLCSVDGSLVQETQYFGPGTRLLVL.

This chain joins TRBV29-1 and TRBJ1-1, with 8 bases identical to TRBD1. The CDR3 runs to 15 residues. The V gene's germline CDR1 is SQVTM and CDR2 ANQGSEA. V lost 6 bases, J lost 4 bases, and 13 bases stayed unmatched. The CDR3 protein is CSVAGLIDRGTEAFF. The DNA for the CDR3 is TGCAGCGTAGCAGGACTGATCGACAGGGGCACTGAAGCTTTCTTT.